The entry that follows covers one TCR beta chain sequence. The antigen this receptor binds is unknown. The input lacks base qualities; no much larger clone sits a single base away. These data originate in a study of CD8+CD57+ T cells in acquired aplastic anemia (dated by TCRdb to 2016 to 2018). Describing the broader study: A mean of approximately 3 ug of DNA, ranging from roughly 0.19 to 30 ug, was extracted from sorted CD4+ and CD8+ cells. Summary of the overall study and its limitations: About 30 CD8+ CDR3 sequences were found to be shared between patients and controls, but these sequences appeared to be highly expressed in patients and within the immunodominant clones of the patients. No significant difference in CD8+ Simpson's diversity was found between patients and healthy controls (P=0.060).

Genomic DNA served as template for TCR beta VDJ combination and CDR3 sequence profiling. An Illumina HiSeq 2000 was the platform used for TCR repertoire sequencing. The study's own analysis went as follows. TRBV/TRBJ rearrangement plots, CDR3 size and DJ length profiles, and Simpson's diversity index were used to assess repertoires. The immunodominant clone was defined as the most abundant DNA sequence in deep sequencing data. CDR3 amino acid sequences were screened for sharing across subjects and compared with published repertoires and the VDJdb database. Using fastp at Q25 and MiXCR, TCRdb reprocessed the public reads and kept productive beta chains. Duplicate CDR3 protein sequences are folded into a single record with the most common DNA and genes. None of the V and J calls come from the authors' own analysis; TCRdb made them. In all, the sample holds 150,000 to 200,000 distinct CDR3 sequences, and 50% to 75% of those were seen once. The top ten clones comprise about 45% of the sample.

In this study, sorted CD4+ and CD8+ T cells from the blood of healthy subjects and of severe aplastic anemia patients had their TCR repertoires deep-sequenced. Ficoll-Paque density gradient centrifugation was used to isolate peripheral blood mononuclear cells. CD4+ and CD8+ T cells were sorted by FACS or magnetic beads before DNA extraction. The CDR3 starts with the cysteine, ends with the phenylalanine, and has 15 residues. This entry keeps only the CDR3 DNA: 45 bases, framed from base 1. Trimming removed 6 bases from V and 3 bases from J; the gene matches leave 11 bases unexplained. Via the germline V gene (reference sequence), CDR1 is DFQATT and CDR2 SNEGSKA.

The material sequenced was sorted CD4+, CD8+, or CD8+CD57+ T cells (not recorded which) from PBMCs. The V and J segments used are TRBV20-1 and TRBJ1-5, with 7 bases matching TRBD1. The sequence was obtained from a human donor with severe aplastic anemia or a healthy control (not recorded which). The DNA sequence follows: TGCAGTGCCGAAATCCCACAGGGGAACAATCAGCCCCAGCATTTT. It specifies CSAEIPQGNNQPQHF.